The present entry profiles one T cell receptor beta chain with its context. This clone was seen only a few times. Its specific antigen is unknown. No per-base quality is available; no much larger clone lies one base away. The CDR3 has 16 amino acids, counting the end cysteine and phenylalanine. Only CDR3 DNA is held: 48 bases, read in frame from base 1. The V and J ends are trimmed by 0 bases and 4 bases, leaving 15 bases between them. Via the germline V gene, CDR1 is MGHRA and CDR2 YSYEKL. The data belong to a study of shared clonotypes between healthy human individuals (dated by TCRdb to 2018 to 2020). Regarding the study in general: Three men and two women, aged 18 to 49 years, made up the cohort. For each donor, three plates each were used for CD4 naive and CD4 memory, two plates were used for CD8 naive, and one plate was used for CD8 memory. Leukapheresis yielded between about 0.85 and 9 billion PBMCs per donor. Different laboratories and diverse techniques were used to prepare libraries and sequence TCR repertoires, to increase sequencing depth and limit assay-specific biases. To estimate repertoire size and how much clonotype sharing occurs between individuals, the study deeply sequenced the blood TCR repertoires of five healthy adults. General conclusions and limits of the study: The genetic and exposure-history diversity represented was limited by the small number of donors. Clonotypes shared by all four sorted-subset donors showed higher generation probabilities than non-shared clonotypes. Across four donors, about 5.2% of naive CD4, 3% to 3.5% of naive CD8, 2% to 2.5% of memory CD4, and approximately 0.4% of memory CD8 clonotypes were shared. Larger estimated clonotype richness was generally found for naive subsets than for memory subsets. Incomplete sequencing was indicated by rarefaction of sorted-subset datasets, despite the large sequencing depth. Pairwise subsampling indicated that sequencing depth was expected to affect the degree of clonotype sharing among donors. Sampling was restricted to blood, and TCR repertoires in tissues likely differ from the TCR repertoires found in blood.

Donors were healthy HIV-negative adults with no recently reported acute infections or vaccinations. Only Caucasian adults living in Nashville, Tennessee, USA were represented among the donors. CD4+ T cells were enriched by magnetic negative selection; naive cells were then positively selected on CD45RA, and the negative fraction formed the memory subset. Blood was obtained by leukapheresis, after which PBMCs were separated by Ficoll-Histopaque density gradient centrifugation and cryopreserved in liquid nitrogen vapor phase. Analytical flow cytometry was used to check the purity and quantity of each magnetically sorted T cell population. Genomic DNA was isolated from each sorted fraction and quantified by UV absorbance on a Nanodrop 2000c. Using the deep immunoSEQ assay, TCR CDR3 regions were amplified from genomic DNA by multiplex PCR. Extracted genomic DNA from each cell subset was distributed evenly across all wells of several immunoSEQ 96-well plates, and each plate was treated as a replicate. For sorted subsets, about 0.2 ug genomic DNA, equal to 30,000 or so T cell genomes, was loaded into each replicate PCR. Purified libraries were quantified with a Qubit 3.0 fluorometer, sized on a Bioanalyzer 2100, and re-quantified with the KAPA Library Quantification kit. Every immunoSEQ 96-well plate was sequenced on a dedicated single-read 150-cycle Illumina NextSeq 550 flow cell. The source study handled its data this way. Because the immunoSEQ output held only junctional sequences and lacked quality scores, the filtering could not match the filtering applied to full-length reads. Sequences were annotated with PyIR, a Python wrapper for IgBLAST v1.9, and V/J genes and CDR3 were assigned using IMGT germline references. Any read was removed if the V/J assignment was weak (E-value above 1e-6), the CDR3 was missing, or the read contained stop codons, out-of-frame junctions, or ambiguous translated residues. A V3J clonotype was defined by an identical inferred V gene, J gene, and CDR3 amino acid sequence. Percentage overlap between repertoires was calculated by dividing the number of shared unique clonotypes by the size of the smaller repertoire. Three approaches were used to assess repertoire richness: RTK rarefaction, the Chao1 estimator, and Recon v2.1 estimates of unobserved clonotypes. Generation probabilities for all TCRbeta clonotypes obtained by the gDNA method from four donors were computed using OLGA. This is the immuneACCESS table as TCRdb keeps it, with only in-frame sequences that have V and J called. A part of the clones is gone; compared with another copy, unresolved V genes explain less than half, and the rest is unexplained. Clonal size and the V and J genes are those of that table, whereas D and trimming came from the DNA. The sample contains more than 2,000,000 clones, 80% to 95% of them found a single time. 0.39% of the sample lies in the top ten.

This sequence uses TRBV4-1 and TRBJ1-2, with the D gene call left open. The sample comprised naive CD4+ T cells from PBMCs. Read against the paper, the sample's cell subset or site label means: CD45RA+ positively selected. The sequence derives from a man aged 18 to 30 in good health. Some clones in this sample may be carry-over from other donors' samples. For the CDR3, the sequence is CASSQDHAQAAYGYTF. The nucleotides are TGCGCCAGCAGCCAAGATCACGCGCAGGCTGCCTATGGCTACACCTTC.